The sequence of this T cell receptor (beta chain) was determined in a study of cytomegalovirus exposure and HLA in healthy donors. Notes on the study in general: Follow-up analysis later connected one missense variant in DCLRE1C with trimming of TCR beta V- and J-genes. Later analysis identified several of the most significant clusters that appeared linked to common viral pathogens.

PCR used 60 Vbeta primers and 13 Jbeta primers. The method was immunoSEQ multiplex PCR; TCRdb's version includes in-frame clones alone and lacks a portion of them. The table has 90,000 to 100,000 clones, about 77% seen once. CDR1 and CDR2 from the germline V gene are LNHDA and SQIVND (reference sequence). The V end lost 6 bases, the J end lost 8 bases, and 22 bases lay between the germline ends. The CDR3 covers 15 residues. About this clone: Its antigen is currently unknown.

The chain recombines TRBV19 with TRBJ1-1, with D hard to call. The clonotype comes from a woman aged 40 to 50 in good health and CMV-seronegative. Sequencing input: PBMCs. CDR3 sequence reads: CASRAPWERGLEAFF. For the CDR3, the DNA is TGTGCCAGTAGAGCCCCCTGGGAGAGAGGGCTAGAAGCTTTCTTT. Full variable domain (missing parts from reference TRBV19 and TRBJ1-1): DGGITQSPKYLFRKEGQNVTLSCEQNLNHDAMYWYRQDPGQGLRLIYYSQIVNDFQKGDIAEGYSVSREKKESFPLTVTSAQKNPTAFYLCASRAPWERGLEAFFGQGTRLTVV.